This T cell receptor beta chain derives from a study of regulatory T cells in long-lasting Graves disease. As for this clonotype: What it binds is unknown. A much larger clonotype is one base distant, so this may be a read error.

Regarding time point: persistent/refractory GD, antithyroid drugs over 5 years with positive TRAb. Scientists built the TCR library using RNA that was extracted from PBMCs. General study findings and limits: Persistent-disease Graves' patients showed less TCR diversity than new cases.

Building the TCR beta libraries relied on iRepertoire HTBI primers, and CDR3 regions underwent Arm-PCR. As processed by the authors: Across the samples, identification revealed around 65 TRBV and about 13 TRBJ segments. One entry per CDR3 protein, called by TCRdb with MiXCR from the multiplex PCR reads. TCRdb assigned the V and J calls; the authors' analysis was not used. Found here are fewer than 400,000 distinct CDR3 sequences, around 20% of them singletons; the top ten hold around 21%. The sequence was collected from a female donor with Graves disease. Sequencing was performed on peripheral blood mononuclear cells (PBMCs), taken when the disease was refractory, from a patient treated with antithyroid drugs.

CDR3 residues: CASSYSRPHGQGEDQPQHF. The CDR3 DNA is TGTGCCAGCAGTTACTCCCGTCCCCATGGACAGGGAGAGGATCAGCCCCAGCATTTT. The rearrangement links TRBV6-9 to TRBJ1-5; 8 nucleotides match TRBD1. Germline CDR1 and CDR2: MNHGY and SVAAGI. V dropped 3 bases and J dropped 5; count of bases not matched to a gene: 18. This CDR3 is built from 19 residues.